This paragraph covers one TCR beta chain sequence. What it recognizes is unknown. The data derive from a study of identical twins. V lost 4 bases and J lost 6; bases outside the gene matches: 9. CDR1 and CDR2 (germline): WSHSY, SAAADI. The CDR3 totals 15 residues. Study-wide findings and caveats: Fewer insertions marked abundant cord blood beta clonotypes; young adult naive trended weakly, memory not at all.

TCRdb independently ran MiXCR on the 5' RACE reads; one entry per CDR3 protein. In the table there are some 900,000 distinct CDR3 sequences, over 9% of which are singletons. These data were also filed under a second study, of yellow fever vaccine responses in identical twins.

The sample was PBMCs. This sequence originates from a woman aged 18-35 years in good health. The chain employs TRBV10-2 and TRBJ2-7; 10 nucleotides line up with TRBD1. CDR3 residues: CASSGPDRGGTEQYF. CDR3 in DNA: TGCGCCAGCAGTGGCCCGGACAGGGGGGGAACCGAGCAGTACTTC.